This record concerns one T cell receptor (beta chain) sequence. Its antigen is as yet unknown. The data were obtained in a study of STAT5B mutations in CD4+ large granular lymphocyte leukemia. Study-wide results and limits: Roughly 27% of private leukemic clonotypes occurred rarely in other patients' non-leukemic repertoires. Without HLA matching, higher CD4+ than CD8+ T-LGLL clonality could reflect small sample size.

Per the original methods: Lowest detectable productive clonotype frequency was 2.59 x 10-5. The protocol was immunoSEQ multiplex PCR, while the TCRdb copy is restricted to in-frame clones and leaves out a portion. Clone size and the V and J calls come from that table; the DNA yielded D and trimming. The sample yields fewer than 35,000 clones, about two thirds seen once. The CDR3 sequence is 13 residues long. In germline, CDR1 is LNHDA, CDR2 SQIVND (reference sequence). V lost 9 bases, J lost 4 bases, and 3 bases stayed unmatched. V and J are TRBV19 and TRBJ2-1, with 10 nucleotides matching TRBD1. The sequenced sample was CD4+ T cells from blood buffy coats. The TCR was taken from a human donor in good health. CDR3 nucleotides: TGTGCCAGCCGGGGACAGGGGTACAATGAGCAGTTCTTC. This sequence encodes CASRGQGYNEQFF.